This T cell receptor (beta chain) was captured by sequencing in a study of PD-1 blockade in mismatch repair-deficient tumors. The germline V gene encodes CDR1 SEHNR and CDR2 FQNEAQ (reference sequence). The V end lost 0 bases, the J end lost 4 bases, and 14 bases lay between the germline ends. This CDR3 is 16 amino acids long. TCRdb's table, derived via immunoSEQ multiplex PCR, lists solely in-frame clones and lacks some. Of around 23,000 clones listed, approximately 83% were seen once; the top ten hold around 20%. This receptor was identified in an adult with mismatch repair-deficient cancer. The chain combines TRBV7-9 with TRBJ2-3; possibly TRBD2 for D (5 bases). Sequencing used peripheral blood, obtained 12 weeks after starting pembrolizumab. The CDR3 DNA reads TGTGCCAGCAGCTTAGCGATGGCGGGCCGCGCAGATACGCAGTATTTT. Protein product: CASSLAMAGRADTQYF. Filled out from reference TRBV7-9 and TRBJ2-3, the complete variable domain reads DTGVSQNPRHKITKRGQNVTFRCDPISEHNRLYWYRQTLGQGPEFLTYFQNEAQLEKSRLLSDRFSAERPKGSFSTLEIQRTEQGDSAMYLCASSLAMAGRADTQYFGPGTRLTVL.